This TCR beta chain was sequenced for a study of shared clonotypes between healthy human individuals. Terminally differentiated effector memory CD45RA+ cells were excluded from the naive CD8 cells, which were CD45RO-negative and positively selected for CCR7. Profiling relied on immunoSEQ multiplex PCR, and the TCRdb table lists in-frame clones only, not all of them. The repertoire holds about 2.1 million clones, with around 95% as singletons. Comment on this clone: Its antigen is unidentified.

This CDR3 region has 16 residues. V lost 0 bases, J lost 4 bases, and 10 bases stayed unmatched. CDR1 is SGHDT and CDR2 is YYEEEE in the germline V gene. Study-level results: Non-shared clonotypes displayed generation probabilities falling below those of clonotypes present in all four donors. Naive subsets typically showed greater estimated richness than memory subsets. Sharing across four donors was highest in naive CD4 (approximately 5%) and lowest in memory CD8 (0.4%).

The source of this sequence is a man between 18 and 29 years old in good health. Some clones in this sample may be carry-over from other donors' samples. The sequenced material came from naive CD8+ T cells from PBMCs. The chain combines TRBV5-6 with TRBJ2-7; 7 nucleotides align to TRBD2. This CDR3 reads CASSLGGLLREYEQYF. The CDR3 region has the DNA TGTGCCAGCAGCTTGGGGGGACTATTGCGGGAGTACGAGCAGTACTTC.